These 5 T cell receptor beta chains were all obtained from the same sample, sequenced in a study of somatic mutations in cytotoxic T cells in rheumatoid arthritis. The assay was immunoSEQ multiplex PCR, and TCRdb's table has in-frame clones only and misses some. Seen here are some 15,000 clones, approximately 82% observed once, and the top ten hold approximately 17%. Sequenced sample: CD8+ T cells sorted from blood. These receptors were collected from a woman between 45 and 65 years old with rheumatoid arthritis.

This clone was observed a handful of times. This chain uses TRBV27 with TRBJ2-7; D possibly corresponds to TRBD1 (6 bases). The CDR3 runs 13 residues. V dropped 4 bases and J dropped 7 bases, with 14 bases sitting between them. Per the germline V gene, CDR1 is MNHEY and CDR2 is SMNVEV (reference sequence). CDR3 amino acids: CASSSNRDGEQYF. The CDR3 DNA reads as TGTGCCAGCAGTTCTAACAGGGACGGAGAGCAGTACTTC.

The chain recombines TRBV27 with TRBJ2-1; 9 bases match TRBD1. V gave up 7 bases and J gave up 15 bases; unmatched junction bases: 10. The CDR3 totals 12 residues. The germline CDR1 and CDR2 sequences are MNHEY and SMNVEV (reference sequence). This CDR3 reads CASNPPGQGPFF. The DNA for the CDR3 is TGTGCCAGCAACCCCCCGGGACAGGGTCCGTTCTTC.

The CDR3 DNA follows: TGTGCCAGCAGCCAAAACTACGAGCAGTACTTC. Its protein product is CASSQNYEQYF. The chain is built from TRBV4-2 and TRBJ2-5; D remains unclear. The J call may be mistaken, given a closer DNA end match to TRBJ2-7. Germline CDR1 LGHNA, CDR2 YNFKEQ. The CDR3 contains 11 residues.

The chain is built from TRBV27 and TRBJ2-7; D possibly matches TRBD1 or TRBD2 (5 bases each). Germline CDR1 is MNHEY and CDR2 is SMNVEV (reference sequence). This CDR3 is 15 amino acids long. V was trimmed by 6 bases and J by 6 bases, leaving 21 bases between them. The CDR3 protein is CASSPPGRAPGEQYF. DNA of the CDR3: TGTGCCAGCAGCCCTCCGGGACGGGCCCCTGGCGAGCAGTACTTC.

CDR3: CASSPHPRGDFMDEQFF. The CDR3 nucleotides read TGTGCCAGCTCACCACACCCACGGGGTGACTTTATGGATGAGCAGTTCTTC. The chain uses TRBV18 and TRBJ2-1; D is possibly TRBD2 (5 bases). The CDR3 has 17 residues. V lost 1 base, J lost 8 bases, and 21 bases lay in between. From germline, CDR1 is KGHSH and CDR2 LQKENI.